A selection of T cell receptor beta chains follows, all from one sample in a study of T-cell memory formation after mild COVID-19. TCRdb itself ran the 5' RACE reads through MiXCR, one entry per CDR3 protein. The table lists roughly 110,000 distinct CDR3 sequences, about 17% of them singletons, with approximately 28% in the top ten. What was sequenced was PBMCs or a T cell subset sorted from them (not recorded which). The receptor source for this set is an adult woman who had mild COVID-19 (a few samples of this study predate the infection). Cell type and time point are not known. Each CDR3 is given with its conserved first and last residue. A D gene is named only where the DNA matches it firmly. Rows may omit the clone size; those that give it use once, few, many or a size class.

>.|TRBJ1-1|TRBV5-1|.
CASSLARGLTEAFF
TGCGCCAGCAGCTTGGCGCGGGGTCTCACTGAAGCTTTCTTT
>.|TRBJ2-1|TRBV12-5|.
CASGLSDGQPSPNEQFF
TGTGCTAGTGGTTTAAGCGACGGACAGCCGTCACCGAATGAGCAGTTCTTC
>.|TRBJ2-7|TRBV9|TRBD2
CASSVTSGEGEQYF
TGTGCCAGCAGCGTAACTAGCGGGGAAGGCGAGCAGTACTTC
>few|TRBJ2-4|TRBV5-1|.
CASSLDTGSDIQYF
TGCGCCAGCAGCTTGGATACAGGGTCGGACATTCAGTACTTC
>few|TRBJ2-2|TRBV27|.
CASKGNGELFF
TGTGCCAGCAAGGGGAACGGGGAGCTGTTTTTT
>few|TRBJ2-7|TRBV4-2|TRBD2
CASSQLLAGPYEQYF
TGTGCCAGCAGCCAGCTTCTAGCGGGTCCCTACGAGCAGTACTTC
>.|TRBJ2-3|TRBV4-3|TRBD2
CASSPKTSGSTDTQYF
TGCGCCAGCAGCCCAAAGACTAGCGGGAGCACAGATACGCAGTATTTT
>few|TRBJ2-2|TRBV27|.
CASSLPGARTGELFF
TGTGCCAGCAGTTTACCGGGGGCTCGCACCGGGGAGCTGTTTTTT
>.|TRBJ2-7|TRBV4-1|TRBD2
CASSQVGGLAGGPNEQYF
TGCGCCAGCAGCCAAGTCGGAGGACTAGCGGGGGGTCCCAACGAGCAGTACTTC
>once|TRBJ2-1|TRBV9|.
CASSPTDFSYNEQFF
TGTGCCAGCAGCCCTACAGATTTCTCCTACAATGAGCAGTTCTTC
>.|TRBJ2-7|TRBV9|TRBD2
CASSDAAGTSGRGYEQYF
TGTGCCAGCAGCGACGCGGCCGGGACTAGCGGGAGGGGCTACGAGCAGTACTTC
>many|TRBJ2-1|TRBV12-3/TRBV12-4|.
CASSLNEQFF
TGTGCCAGCAGTTTGAATGAGCAGTTCTTC
>many|TRBJ2-7|TRBV20-1|.
CSAPDTTESSYEQYF
TGCAGTGCCCCGGACACTACCGAAAGCTCCTACGAGCAGTACTTC
>once|TRBJ2-1|TRBV7-9|.
CASSLPHDDNRWNNEQFF
TGTGCCAGCAGCCTCCCCCACGATGACAACCGCTGGAACAATGAGCAGTTCTTC
>.|TRBJ1-1|TRBV6-2/TRBV6-3|.
CASRTQQAAQDRNTEAFF
TGTGCCAGCAGGACCCAACAAGCAGCCCAAGACCGCAACACTGAAGCTTTCTTT
>once|TRBJ1-5|TRBV12-3/TRBV12-4|.
CASSLNSADYSNQPQHF
TGTGCCAGCAGTTTAAATTCGGCGGATTATAGCAATCAGCCCCAGCATTTT
>few|TRBJ1-2|TRBV15|.
CATSDAPGDRYGYTF
TGTGCCACCAGCGATGCCCCTGGGGACCGCTATGGCTACACCTTC
>.|TRBJ2-1|TRBV11-1|TRBD2
CASSLGLAGQSSYNEQFF
TGTGCCAGCAGCTTAGGACTAGCGGGGCAAAGCTCCTACAATGAGCAGTTCTTC
>.|TRBJ1-1|TRBV5-1|.
CASSLDAGAIAEAFF
TGCGCCAGCAGCTTGGATGCGGGGGCGATCGCTGAAGCTTTCTTT
>many|TRBJ2-7|TRBV29-1|.
CSVSDISYEQYF
TGCAGCGTAAGTGACATCTCCTACGAGCAGTACTTC
>few|TRBJ2-7|TRBV11-2|.
CASSLTGRLPLDEQYF
TGTGCCAGCAGCTTGACGGGACGGCTCCCTCTAGACGAGCAGTACTTC
>.|TRBJ1-1|TRBV4-1|.
CASSPQEGLTEAFF
TGCGCCAGCAGCCCCCAGGAAGGGTTAACTGAAGCTTTCTTT
>few|TRBJ2-1|TRBV7-2|.
CASSLDGRTGEEQFF
TGTGCCAGCAGCTTAGACGGTAGGACGGGCGAGGAGCAGTTCTTC
>few|TRBJ2-3|TRBV7-6|.
CASSLGQEQYF
TGTGCCAGCAGCTTAGGCCAGGAGCAGTATTTT
>.|TRBJ2-7|TRBV4-1|.
CASSRERQTYEQYF
TGCGCCAGCAGCCGAGAACGACAGACCTACGAGCAGTACTTC
>.|TRBJ2-1|TRBV29-1|TRBD1
CSVKIRTGGNEQFF
TGCAGCGTTAAGATCAGGACAGGGGGCAATGAGCAGTTCTTC
>many|TRBJ2-7|TRBV7-3|.
CASSPGGPYEQYF
TGTGCCAGCAGCCCCGGCGGTCCCTACGAGCAGTACTTC
>many|TRBJ2-7|TRBV4-1|.
CASSQSWGGNYEQYF
TGCGCCAGCAGCCAATCTTGGGGCGGAAACTACGAGCAGTACTTC
>many|TRBJ2-7|TRBV20-1|.
CSATVGYEQYF
TGCAGTGCTACAGTGGGCTACGAGCAGTACTTC
>.|TRBJ2-1|TRBV7-9|.
CASSLSLNEQFF
TGTGCCAGCAGCTTAAGTCTGAATGAGCAGTTCTTC
>.|TRBJ2-1|TRBV4-3|TRBD2
CASSLGGRGFYNEQFF
TGCGCCAGCAGCCTGGGCGGGAGGGGTTTCTACAATGAGCAGTTCTTC
>.|TRBJ1-1|TRBV7-3|.
CASSLSGITEAFF
TGTGCCAGCAGCTTATCCGGGATCACTGAAGCTTTCTTT
>.|TRBJ1-2|TRBV7-9|.
CASSLVISTANYGYTF
TGTGCCAGCAGCTTAGTTATTTCCACTGCTAACTATGGCTACACCTTC
>.|TRBJ2-3|TRBV7-6|.
CASSPRASKRSDTQYF
TGTGCCAGCAGCCCTAGGGCCTCGAAAAGGTCCGATACGCAGTATTTT
>.|TRBJ2-3|TRBV29-1|TRBD2
CSVEGTSDSTDTQYF
TGCAGCGTTGAAGGGACTAGCGACAGCACAGATACGCAGTATTTT
>.|TRBJ2-7|TRBV4-1|TRBD1
CASSQDAGTGAYEQYF
TGCGCCAGCAGCCAGGATGCCGGGACAGGGGCCTACGAGCAGTACTTC
>.|TRBJ2-7|TRBV2|TRBD1
CASSGQGAHEQYF
TGTGCCAGCAGTGGACAGGGGGCCCACGAGCAGTACTTC
>few|TRBJ2-3|TRBV7-9|TRBD1
CASSLPGTVLGTDTQYF
TGTGCCAGCAGCTTACCCGGGACAGTCCTGGGCACAGATACGCAGTATTTT
>.|TRBJ2-1|TRBV5-4|.
CASSLPTDTPYNEQFF
TGTGCCAGCAGCTTACCTACAGATACCCCCTACAATGAGCAGTTCTTC
>few|TRBJ2-5|TRBV6-2/TRBV6-3|.
CASSQQEFWETQYF
TGTGCCAGCAGTCAACAAGAGTTTTGGGAGACCCAGTACTTC
>few|TRBJ2-7|TRBV13|TRBD1
CASSAGTGFYEQYF
TGTGCCAGCAGCGCAGGGACAGGGTTCTACGAGCAGTACTTC
>few|TRBJ2-1|TRBV7-6|.
CASSLRGWDNEQFF
TGTGCCAGCAGCTTGAGAGGGTGGGACAATGAGCAGTTCTTC
>.|TRBJ2-1|TRBV5-4|.
CASSFERLYNEQFF
TGTGCCAGCAGCTTTGAAAGGCTCTACAATGAGCAGTTCTTC
>few|TRBJ2-7|TRBV12-3/TRBV12-4|.
CASSSLDSSYEQYF
TGTGCCAGCAGTTCCCTGGACAGCTCCTACGAGCAGTACTTC
>.|TRBJ1-2|TRBV4-1|TRBD1
CASSQTGVDGYTF
TGCGCCAGCAGCCAAACAGGGGTGGATGGCTACACCTTC
>.|TRBJ2-7|TRBV7-9|TRBD1
CASSPPEPGQGASPYEQYF
TGTGCCAGCAGCCCTCCGGAACCGGGACAGGGGGCGTCCCCCTACGAGCAGTACTTC
>.|TRBJ1-1|TRBV5-1|.
CASSLGVNTEAFF
TGCGCCAGCAGCCTCGGGGTTAACACTGAAGCTTTCTTT
>once|TRBJ2-1|TRBV20-1|.
CTARDFWAEGSYNEQFF
TGCACTGCTAGAGATTTCTGGGCCGAGGGCTCCTACAATGAGCAGTTCTTC
>.|TRBJ1-2|TRBV11-2|.
CASSLEEIGMGFYGYTF
TGTGCCAGCAGCTTAGAGGAGATTGGGATGGGATTCTATGGCTACACCTTC
>few|TRBJ1-2|TRBV12-3/TRBV12-4|.
CASTGLIHGYTF
TGTGCCAGCACAGGGTTAATCCATGGCTACACCTTC
>few|TRBJ2-7|TRBV15|.
CATSSSNDEQYF
TGTGCCACCAGCAGCAGTAATGACGAGCAGTACTTC
>few|TRBJ1-6|TRBV20-1|.
CSASDTGTPRGSPLHF
TGCAGTGCGAGTGACACAGGGACCCCCCGGGGTTCACCCCTCCACTTT
>.|TRBJ2-2|TRBV7-9|TRBD2
CASSLASNPTSGSTTGELFF
TGTGCCAGCAGCTTAGCATCCAACCCGACTAGCGGGAGTACGACCGGGGAGCTGTTTTTT